This T cell receptor beta chain was captured in a study of T cell responses to AZD1222 COVID-19 vaccine. Study conclusions and caveats: Just 6 or 7 people given AZD1222 tested seropositive at baseline.

Sequencing was performed with immunoSEQ multiplex PCR; in TCRdb, only in-frame clones are kept and a portion is missing. The table records around 120,000 clones, 75% to 95% of them present only once. Turning to this clone: The target antigen is unknown.

This CDR3 has 14 residues. The germline CDR1 and CDR2 sequences are SGHNT and YYREEE (reference sequence). V dropped 2 bases and J dropped 4 bases, with 11 bases sitting between them. The genes are TRBV5-4 and TRBJ2-3, with D unclear. This TCR came from an adult in good health. The material sequenced was peripheral blood, taken on day 0 of AZD1222 vaccination. DNA for the CDR3: TGTGCCAGCAGCTTTGACTCCCTAGCAGATACGCAGTATTTT. Amino acids: CASSFDSLADTQYF.